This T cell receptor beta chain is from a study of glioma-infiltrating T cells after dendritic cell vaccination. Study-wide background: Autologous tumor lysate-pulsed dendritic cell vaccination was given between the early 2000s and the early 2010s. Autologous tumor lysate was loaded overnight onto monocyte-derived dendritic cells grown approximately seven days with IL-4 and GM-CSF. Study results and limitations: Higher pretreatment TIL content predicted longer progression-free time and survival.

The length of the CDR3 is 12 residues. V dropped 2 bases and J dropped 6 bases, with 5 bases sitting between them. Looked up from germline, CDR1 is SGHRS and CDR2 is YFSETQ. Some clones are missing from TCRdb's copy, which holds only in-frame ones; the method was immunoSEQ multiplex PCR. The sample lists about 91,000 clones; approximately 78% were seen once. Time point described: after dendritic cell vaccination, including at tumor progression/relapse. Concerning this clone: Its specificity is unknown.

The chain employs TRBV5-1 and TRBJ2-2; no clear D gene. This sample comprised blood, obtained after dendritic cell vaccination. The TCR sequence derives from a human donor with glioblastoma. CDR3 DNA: TGCGCCAGCAGCTTTAGCCCCGGGGAGCTGTTTTTT. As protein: CASSFSPGELFF. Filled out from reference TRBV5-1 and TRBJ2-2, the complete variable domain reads KAGVTQTPRYLIKTRGQQVTLSCSPISGHRSVSWYQQTPGQGLQFLFEYFSETQRNKGNFPGRFSGRQFSNSRSEMNVSTLELGDSALYLCASSFSPGELFFGEGSRLTVL.